These 21 T cell receptor beta chains were all obtained from the same sample, sequenced in a study of cytomegalovirus exposure and HLA in healthy donors. Sequencing was performed with immunoSEQ multiplex PCR; in TCRdb, only in-frame clones are kept and a portion is missing. Found here are approximately 210,000 clones, about 82% of them singletons; the top ten hold 1.4% to 1.5%. Input material: PBMCs. The receptors originated from a woman under 30 in good health and CMV-seronegative.

The genes are TRBV30 and TRBJ2-6, with D tentatively TRBD2 (5 bases). Deletions cut 1 base from V and 0 bases from J, with 7 bases between. The length of the CDR3 is 15 residues. The germline CDR1 and CDR2 sequences are GTSNPN and SVGIG (reference sequence). The CDR3 loop reads CAWSARGSGANVLTF. The CDR3 nucleotides are TGTGCCTGGAGTGCCCGGGGCTCTGGGGCCAACGTCCTGACTTTC.

The chain has TRBV5-1 and TRBJ2-1; 10 nucleotides agree with TRBD2. V was pared by 0 bases and J by 5 bases, with 5 bases of the junction left unmatched. The CDR3 spans 16 residues. Germline V gives CDR1 SGHRS, CDR2 YFSETQ. CDR3 DNA: TGCGCCAGCAGCTTGGCCTTAGCGGGGGGCCACAATGAGCAGTTCTTC. Encoded protein: CASSLALAGGHNEQFF.

This clone was observed a few times. The chain carries TRBV6-5 and TRBJ2-5, with a possible D match to TRBD2 (6 bases). The CDR3 extends over 13 amino acids. V lost 6 bases, J lost 2 bases, and 10 bases lay in between. CDR1 is MNHEY, CDR2 SVGAGI, per germline. The CDR3 sequence: CASSRDFQETQYF. The CDR3 DNA follows: TGTGCCAGCAGCCGGGACTTTCAAGAGACCCAGTACTTC.

V usage is TRBV5-1 and J usage is TRBJ2-3, with D possibly being TRBD1 (6 bases). Germline CDR1 SGHRS, CDR2 YFSETQ. The CDR3 consists of 14 residues. Trimming removed 5 bases at V and 9 bases at J, with 19 bases between. The CDR3 bases are TGCGCCAGCAGTTTAGGGGGACCTTTAGTCACGCAGTATTTT. The encoded protein is CASSLGGPLVTQYF.

The chain uses TRBV7-3 and TRBJ1-1, with D perhaps TRBD1 (5 bases). Germline values: CDR1 SGHTA, CDR2 FQGTGA. Trimming took off 5 bases at V and 2 bases at J, with 9 bases between the two ends. The CDR3 has 13 amino acids. The CDR3 region has the DNA TGTGCCAGCAGCGACGGGACTAACACTGAAGCTTTCTTT. Residues: CASSDGTNTEAFF.

The chain links TRBV19 to TRBJ2-3; the D gene is possibly TRBD2 (7 bases). The CDR3 is 12 amino acids. The germline gives CDR1 LNHDA, CDR2 SQIVND (reference sequence). The V and J ends lost 10 bases and 5 bases respectively, with 13 bases between them. Written as DNA, the CDR3 is TGTGCCACCCGGGGGGCCGGAGATACGCAGTATTTT. Its protein is CATRGAGDTQYF.

The J gene is TRBJ1-6, the V gene TRBV15; D might be TRBD1 (6 bases). V lost 1 base and J lost 10, with 23 bases in between. CDR1 and CDR2 (germline): LNHNV, YYDKDF (reference sequence). CDR3 length equals 18 residues. The CDR3 DNA is TGTGCCACCAGCAGAGTTGGGATCACGGGACACCGTACCTCACCCCTCCACTTT. Residues: CATSRVGITGHRTSPLHF. Filled out from reference TRBV15 and TRBJ1-6, the complete variable domain reads DAMVIQNPRYQVTQFGKPVTLSCSQTLNHNVMYWYQQKSSQAPKLLFHYYDKDFNNEADTPDNFQSRRPNTSFCFLDIRSPGLGDTAMYLCATSRVGITGHRTSPLHFGNGTRLTVT.

The rearrangement joins TRBV4-2 to TRBJ2-2, with TRBD2 matching 8 bases. V lost 3 bases and J lost 4; bases outside the gene matches: 7. This CDR3 contains 16 residues. Germline V CDR1 and CDR2: LGHNA, YNFKEQ. The CDR3 nucleotides read TGTGCCAGCAGCCAGGGGACTAGGAAGGTCACCGGGGAGCTGTTTTTT. It yields the protein CASSQGTRKVTGELFF.

This clone was picked up a small number of times. The rearrangement links TRBV5-6 to TRBJ1-5; no firm D call. Germline-derived CDR1 and CDR2 are SGHDT and YYEEEE. Trimming took 4 bases from V and 4 from J, leaving 21 bases between them. This CDR3 comprises 17 residues. The DNA of the CDR3 is TGTGCCAGCAGCCGGATAGCGAGCGGGATAGGTAATCAGCCCCAGCATTTT. Translated, it gives CASSRIASGIGNQPQHF.

This chain joins TRBV19 and TRBJ1-5; perhaps TRBD1 as D (5 bases). CDR3 length: 15 amino acids. Deletions cut 3 bases from V and 0 bases from J, with 9 bases between. Germline V gene lookup returns CDR1 LNHDA and CDR2 SQIVND (reference sequence). DNA of the CDR3: TGTGCCAGTAGTATTTTGACAGATAGCAATCAGCCCCAGCATTTT. This encodes CASSILTDSNQPQHF.

This clone was seen more than once but under ten times. The chain has TRBV10-1 and TRBJ2-1; D call uncertain. The V and J ends lost 1 base and 12 bases respectively, with 13 bases between them. The CDR3 consists of 13 residues. Per the germline V gene, CDR1 is WNHNN and CDR2 is SYGVQD (reference sequence). The chain's CDR3 is CASSELQKLGQFF. The CDR3 nucleotides read TGCGCCAGCAGTGAGTTACAGAAGTTGGGGCAGTTCTTC.

The CDR3 loop reads CASRTGSGNTIYF. DNA of the CDR3: TGTGCCAGCCGGACAGGGTCTGGAAACACCATATATTTT. The rearrangement uses TRBV6-5 and TRBJ1-3; 8 nucleotides line up with TRBD1. V lost 8 bases and J lost 1; bases outside the gene matches: 1. This CDR3 spans 13 amino acids. Germline V CDR1 and CDR2: MNHEY, SVGAGI.

This clone was counted between two and nine times. This chain's CDR3 is CATQPDRGAGGYTF. In DNA form, the CDR3 reads TGTGCCACCCAACCCGACAGGGGCGCGGGCGGCTACACCTTC. The gene calls are TRBV27 and TRBJ1-2; 8 nucleotides match TRBD1. Germline assignment: CDR1 MNHEY and CDR2 SMNVEV (reference sequence). The V gene end was trimmed by 10 bases and the J gene end by 8 bases; junction bases not matched to a gene: 15. This CDR3 comprises 14 residues.

This chain uses TRBV4-2 with TRBJ1-1; D gene uncertain. The ends were cut back, 0 bases at V and 10 bases at J, with 12 bases in the middle. From germline, CDR1 is LGHNA and CDR2 YNFKEQ. The CDR3 has 13 amino acids. The CDR3 nucleotides are TGTGCCAGCAGCCAAGATTTTAGAGCTGGAGCTTTCTTT. Translation: CASSQDFRAGAFF.

A note on this clone: The junction departs from germline at one end; a sequencing error may be responsible. The chain links TRBV11-2 to TRBJ1-1; tentatively, D is TRBD1 (6 bases). Germline values: CDR1 SGHAT, CDR2 FQNNGV. The CDR3 length is 11 residues. The CDR3 region has the DNA TGTGCCAGCAGCTTAGGCAGGGGCGGTGATTTT. Translated, it gives CASSLGRGGDF.

The rearrangement links TRBV4-1 to TRBJ2-3; 10 bases align to TRBD1. CDR3 length equals 13 residues. Germline V CDR1 and CDR2: MGHRA, YSYEKL. The trim removed 8 bases at V and 6 bases at J, leaving 5 bases unmatched. The CDR3 sequence: CASRGTGADTQYF. The CDR3 DNA follows: TGCGCCAGCCGGGGGACAGGGGCCGATACGCAGTATTTT.

This rearrangement joins TRBV9 to TRBJ1-2; a possible D gene is TRBD1 (5 bases). This CDR3 spans 17 amino acids. The V end lost 0 bases, the J end lost 0 bases, and 15 bases lay between the germline ends. Germline V gene sequence: CDR1 SGDLS, CDR2 YYNGEE. CDR3 sequence (DNA): TGTGCCAGCAGCGTAGCTGGGGCCGGCACTACTAACTATGGCTACACCTTC. It specifies CASSVAGAGTTNYGYTF.

This clone was detected once. This chain connects TRBV10-3 to TRBJ1-1, with D perhaps TRBD1 (5 bases). CDR1 and CDR2 from the germline V gene are ENHRY and SYGVKD. V was shortened by 0 bases and J by 3 bases, with 8 bases between the two germline ends. The CDR3 has 14 amino acids. The CDR3, as DNA: TGTGCCATCAGTGAGTCGGGGGGTTACACTGAAGCTTTCTTT. Protein: CAISESGGYTEAFF.

The rearrangement uses TRBV29-1 and TRBJ2-7; 13 bases are a match to TRBD2. Germline CDR1 is SQVTM and CDR2 is ANQGSEA. This CDR3 is built from 15 residues. Germline trimming cut 5 bases from V and 0 bases from J; bases unmatched to any gene: 4. As DNA, the CDR3 is TGCAGCGTTTCCGGGACTAGCGGGAACTCCTACGAGCAGTACTTC. Protein sequence: CSVSGTSGNSYEQYF.

The chain links TRBV5-1 to TRBJ1-1; TRBD1 might be the D (6 bases). Germline assignment: CDR1 SGHRS and CDR2 YFSETQ. V dropped 4 bases and J dropped 4 bases, with 14 bases sitting between them. The CDR3 consists of 14 residues. CDR3 loop: CASSLPGGGTEAFF. CDR3 nucleotides: TGCGCCAGCAGCCTCCCGGGGGGCGGCACTGAAGCTTTCTTT.

The chain links TRBV5-1 to TRBJ2-5, with TRBD1 matching 10 bases. Unmatched junction bases numbered 5, after V lost 1 base and J lost 5 bases. This CDR3 has 15 residues. The germline CDR1 and CDR2 sequences are SGHRS and YFSETQ. The CDR3 region has the DNA TGCGCCAGCAGCTTGCAGGCGGACAGGGGGGAGACCCAGTACTTC. It is translated as CASSLQADRGETQYF.